This T cell receptor beta chain originates from a study of control samples from healthy donors and cancer patients. Per the germline V gene, CDR1 is MNHEY and CDR2 is SVGAGI. V lost 7 bases to trimming and J lost 3 bases, with 15 bases between them. The CDR3 has 14 amino acids. Sequencing was performed with immunoSEQ multiplex PCR; in TCRdb, only in-frame clones are kept and a portion is missing. Among some 150,000 clones, nearly 95% were seen once, and the ten largest hold more than 2%. Sequenced material: blood. This receptor was identified in a man aged 50-59 years in good health. The rearrangement joins TRBV6-5 to TRBJ1-1, with D possibly matching TRBD1 (5 bases). The CDR3 bases are TGTGCCAGCATGCAGACAGCTGGGGACACTGAAGCTTTCTTT. Amino acids: CASMQTAGDTEAFF.